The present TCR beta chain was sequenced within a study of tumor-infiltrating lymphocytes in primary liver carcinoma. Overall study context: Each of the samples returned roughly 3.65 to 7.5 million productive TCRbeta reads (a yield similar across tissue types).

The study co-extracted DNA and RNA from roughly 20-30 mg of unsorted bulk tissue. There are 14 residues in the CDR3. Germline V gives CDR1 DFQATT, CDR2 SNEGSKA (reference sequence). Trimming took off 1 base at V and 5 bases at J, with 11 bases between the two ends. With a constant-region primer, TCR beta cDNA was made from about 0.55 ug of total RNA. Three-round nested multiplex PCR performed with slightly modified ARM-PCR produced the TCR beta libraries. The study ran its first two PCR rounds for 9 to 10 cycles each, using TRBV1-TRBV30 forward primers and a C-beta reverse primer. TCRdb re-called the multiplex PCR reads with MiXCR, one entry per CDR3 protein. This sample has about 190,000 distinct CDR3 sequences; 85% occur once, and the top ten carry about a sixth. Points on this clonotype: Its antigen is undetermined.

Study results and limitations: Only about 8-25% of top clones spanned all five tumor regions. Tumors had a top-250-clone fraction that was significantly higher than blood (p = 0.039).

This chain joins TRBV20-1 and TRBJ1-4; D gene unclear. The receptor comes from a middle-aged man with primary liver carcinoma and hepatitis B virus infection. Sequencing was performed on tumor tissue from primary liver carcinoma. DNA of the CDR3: TGCAGTGCTAGAGTGTCCCCGGCAAATGAAAAACTGTTTTTT. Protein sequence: CSARVSPANEKLFF.